One sample yielded the 14 T cell receptor beta chains listed below, sequenced in a study of OX40 agonist ivuxolimab in advanced cancers. Data came from immunoSEQ multiplex PCR; TCRdb stores just in-frame clones and leaves some out. The sample consists of some 26,000 clones, about four fifths of them appearing once. Sequencing used CD4+ or CD8+ T cells sorted from blood, obtained in a trial of the OX40 agonist ivuxolimab. These receptor sequences come from an adult with an advanced solid tumor such as melanoma, head and neck, liver or kidney cancer.

The gene calls are TRBV15 and TRBJ2-1; 7 bases fit TRBD2. This CDR3 comprises 17 residues. Unmatched junction bases numbered 7, after V lost 0 bases and J lost 2 bases. Germline values: CDR1 LNHNV, CDR2 YYDKDF (reference sequence). In DNA form, the CDR3 reads TGTGCCACCAGCAGAGATCTGCTAGCGGAGACCTACAATGAGCAGTTCTTC. Translation: CATSRDLLAETYNEQFF.

The rearrangement links TRBV4-1 to TRBJ2-5, with D possibly matching TRBD1 (6 bases). Trimming left V 0 bases short and J 3 bases short, with 11 bases between. The germline CDR1 and CDR2 sequences are MGHRA and YSYEKL. This CDR3 is 15 amino acids long. The chain's CDR3 is CASSQEGNREETQYF. DNA for the CDR3: TGCGCCAGCAGCCAAGAAGGTAACAGGGAAGAGACCCAGTACTTC.

The rearrangement uses TRBV28 and TRBJ2-3; D is tentatively TRBD1 or TRBD2 (5 bases each). This CDR3 has 14 residues. The ends were cut back, 3 bases at V and 3 bases at J, with 10 bases in the middle. CDR1 and CDR2 (germline): MDHEN, SYDVKM. The CDR3 reads CASSLGVNTDTQYF. CDR3 sequence (DNA): TGTGCCAGCAGTTTGGGGGTGAATACAGATACGCAGTATTTT.

The gene calls are TRBV7-8 and TRBJ2-7; D is possibly TRBD2 (5 bases). CDR3 length equals 14 residues. Germline CDR1 is SGHVS and CDR2 is FQNEAQ. The ends were cut back, 5 bases at V and 4 bases at J, with 15 bases in the middle. The DNA for the CDR3 is TGTGCCAGCAGCGACCGGCCCGAGGGTTACGAGCAGTACTTC. Translated: CASSDRPEGYEQYF.

The V call is TRBV6-7, the J call TRBJ2-1; 10 bases line up with TRBD1. TRBV6-7 is filed as an ORF, its function uncertain. This CDR3 spans 17 amino acids. J lost 2 bases, V lost 1 base, and 5 bases had no gene match. The CDR3 reads CASSYYRQGATYNEQFF. CDR3 in DNA: TGTGCCAGCAGTTACTACAGACAGGGGGCGACCTACAATGAGCAGTTCTTC.

The CDR3 here is CASSLRGVPHEQYF. The CDR3 region has the DNA TGTGCCAGCAGCTTACGGGGGGTTCCCCACGAGCAGTACTTC. The V gene is TRBV7-2, the J gene TRBJ2-7, with 7 bases fitting TRBD2. Germline CDR1 SGHTA, CDR2 FQGNSA. Trimming cost V 2 bases and J 5 bases; bases outside gene matches: 6. The CDR3 contains 14 residues. Drawing the rest from reference TRBV7-2 and TRBJ2-7, the complete variable domain is GAGVSQSPSNKVTEKGKDVELRCDPISGHTALYWYRQSLGQGLEFLIYFQGNSAPDKSGLPSDRFSAERTGGSVSTLTIQRTQQEDSAVYLCASSLRGVPHEQYFGPGTRLTVT.

V usage is TRBV9 and J usage is TRBJ2-1, with unresolved D. The CDR3 is 15 amino acids. V lost 0 bases and J lost 0, with 7 bases in between. CDR1 is SGDLS, CDR2 YYNGEE, per germline. CDR3 bases: TGTGCCAGCAGCGTAGGTAGTAGCTCCTACAATGAGCAGTTCTTC. It translates to CASSVGSSSYNEQFF.

V and J are TRBV10-3 and TRBJ2-7, with a possible D match to TRBD1 (5 bases). CDR1 and CDR2 from the germline V gene are ENHRY and SYGVKD. The CDR3 extends over 11 amino acids. V gave up 9 bases and J gave up 3 bases, with 9 bases separating them. CDR3 sequence (DNA): TGTGCCATTCTTCAGGGCTACGAGCAGTACTTC. As protein: CAILQGYEQYF.

This clone was seen just once. The chain joins TRBV27 to TRBJ1-5; D unresolved. This CDR3 region has 18 residues. The germline CDR1 and CDR2 sequences are MNHEY and SMNVEV (reference sequence). V was shortened by 3 bases and J by 0 bases, with 18 bases between the two germline ends. In DNA form, the CDR3 reads TGTGCCAGCAGTTTCCTAACGCTAAATTTCTATAGCAATCAGCCCCAGCATTTT. Its translation: CASSFLTLNFYSNQPQHF.

This clone is termed medium-sized. The gene calls are TRBV30 and TRBJ1-1; unclear D gene. CDR1 and CDR2 from the germline V gene are GTSNPN and SVGIG (reference sequence). V lost 0 bases, J lost 5 bases, and 7 bases lay in between. The CDR3 sequence is 12 residues long. The DNA of the CDR3 is TGTGCCTGGAGTGTAAGTCGTACTGAAGCTTTCTTT. Protein product: CAWSVSRTEAFF.

This chain links TRBV7-2 with TRBJ2-5; perhaps TRBD1 as D (5 bases). The germline gives CDR1 SGHTA, CDR2 FQGNSA. The germline V and J ends were trimmed by 3 bases and 4 bases, with 15 bases remaining between them. This CDR3 is 15 amino acids long. As DNA, the CDR3 is TGTGCCAGCAGCTTGGGGCAGTGGGGCCGAGAGACCCAGTACTTC. Translated, it gives CASSLGQWGRETQYF.

The rearrangement links TRBV7-2 to TRBJ2-7; 9 bases line up with TRBD2. The germline CDR1 and CDR2 sequences are SGHTA and FQGNSA. J was trimmed by 4 bases and V by 4 bases; bases with no gene match: 5. This CDR3 has 14 amino acids. Here the CDR3 DNA reads TGTGCCAGCAGCTCGTCTAGCGGGACTTACGAGCAGTACTTC. Protein product: CASSSSSGTYEQYF.

The rearrangement uses TRBV28 and TRBJ2-7; D is unresolved. Trimming took 3 bases from V and 7 from J, leaving 19 bases between them. CDR1 and CDR2 (germline): MDHEN, SYDVKM. The CDR3 contains 15 residues. In DNA, the CDR3 is TGTGCCAGCAGTTTCCCACTGACGGGTTCAAGAGAGCAGTACTTC. Translating it yields CASSFPLTGSREQYF.

V usage is TRBV7-8 and J usage is TRBJ2-7, with 7 bases aligning to TRBD1. Germline V lookup: CDR1 SGHVS, CDR2 FQNEAQ. The V and J ends lost 5 bases and 7 bases, in that order; junction bases with no gene match: 8. CDR3 length: 13 residues. CDR3 loop: CASSHGTALEQYF. CDR3 sequence (DNA): TGTGCCAGCAGCCACGGGACAGCCTTGGAGCAGTACTTC. Full variable domain (rest looked up from reference TRBV7-8 and TRBJ2-7): GAGVSQSPRYKVAKRGQDVALRCDPISGHVSLFWYQQALGQGPEFLTYFQNEAQLDKSGLPSDRFFAERPEGSVSTLKIQRTQQEDSAVYLCASSHGTALEQYFGPGTRLTVT.